The 10 T cell receptor beta chains given below trace back to one sample, sequenced in a study of cytomegalovirus exposure and HLA in healthy donors. It was with 60 Vbeta and 13 Jbeta primers that the PCR ran. Sequencing used immunoSEQ multiplex PCR; TCRdb keeps in-frame clones, though not all of them. This table holds more than 85,000 clones, approximately 82% found once. Sequenced: PBMCs. The receptors were sampled from a middle-aged man in good health and CMV-seropositive.

This clone was observed a handful of times. The V gene is TRBV19, the J gene TRBJ1-1; D remains ambiguous. CDR1 and CDR2 from the germline V gene are LNHDA and SQIVND (reference sequence). This CDR3 has 9 residues. Trimming removed 11 bases at V and 3 bases at J, with 4 bases between. The DNA for the CDR3 is TGTGCCCGGGACACTGAAGCTTTCTTT. Protein product: CARDTEAFF.

This CDR3 is CASLLGTGGSGANVLTF. CDR3 DNA: TGTGCCAGCCTATTAGGGACAGGGGGCTCTGGGGCCAACGTCCTGACTTTC. The rearrangement links TRBV5-6 to TRBJ2-6; 11 nucleotides align to TRBD1. CDR3 length: 17 amino acids. V trimming: 7 bases; J trimming: 0 bases; junction bases outside the gene matches: 6. CDR1 is SGHDT and CDR2 is YYEEEE in the germline V gene.

The V gene is TRBV30, the J gene TRBJ2-6; D might be TRBD1 (6 bases). Trimming took 2 bases from V and 2 from J, leaving 13 bases between them. The CDR3 is made up of 16 amino acids. The germline V gene encodes CDR1 GTSNPN and CDR2 SVGIG (reference sequence). CDR3 DNA: TGTGCCTGGAGTTTTGACAGGTCGGCTGGGGCCAACGTCCTGACTTTC. Translated, it gives CAWSFDRSAGANVLTF.

This clone was observed a few times. The V call is TRBV4-1, the J call TRBJ2-7; D is unresolved. The germline gives CDR1 MGHRA, CDR2 YSYEKL. The CDR3 contains 15 residues. The V end was cut by 0 bases, the J end by 6 bases, with 15 bases between. The CDR3 DNA reads as TGCGCCAGCAGCCAAGATATCCCTCCCAGCGTCGAGCAGTACTTC. Its translation is CASSQDIPPSVEQYF.

CDR3 sequence: CASRGHSGNTIYF. The CDR3 DNA reads as TGTGCCAGCAGGGGACACTCTGGAAACACCATATATTTT. The V call is TRBV7-2, the J call TRBJ1-3; weak D call: TRBD1 (6 bases). The CDR3 spans 13 residues. Germline CDR1 SGHTA, CDR2 FQGNSA. V was trimmed by 6 bases and J by 0 bases, leaving 6 bases between them.

The chain recombines TRBV9 with TRBJ2-6; no definite D call. Deletions cut 0 bases from V and 0 bases from J, with 4 bases between. Per germline, CDR1 SGDLS and CDR2 YYNGEE. The CDR3 is 15 amino acids. The CDR3 nucleotides read TGTGCCAGCAGCGTAGCTCTCTCTGGGGCCAACGTCCTGACTTTC. Protein sequence: CASSVALSGANVLTF.

The V call is TRBV5-1, the J call TRBJ2-7; TRBD2 aligns across 12 bases. Trimming cost V 5 bases and J 4 bases; bases outside gene matches: 13. The CDR3 consists of 17 residues. Germline lookup yields CDR1 SGHRS and CDR2 YFSETQ. CDR3: CASSGSSGRAYAYEQYF. The CDR3 DNA sequence: TGCGCCAGCAGTGGTTCTAGCGGGAGGGCCTACGCGTACGAGCAGTACTTC.

J is TRBJ2-7 and V is TRBV29-1; 8 nucleotides align to TRBD2. V was pared by 3 bases and J by 3 bases, with 10 bases of the junction left unmatched. CDR3 length equals 15 residues. The V gene's germline CDR1 is SQVTM and CDR2 ANQGSEA. CDR3 residues: CSVEGRSGKYYEQYF. For the CDR3, the DNA is TGCAGCGTTGAGGGTCGTAGCGGGAAATACTACGAGCAGTACTTC.

The rearrangement uses TRBV9 and TRBJ1-2; no clear D gene. The germline gives CDR1 SGDLS, CDR2 YYNGEE. V was pared by 3 bases and J by 7 bases, with 13 bases between. This CDR3 spans 13 amino acids. CDR3: CASSDGIEVGYTF. CDR3 sequence (DNA): TGTGCCAGCAGCGACGGGATAGAGGTTGGCTACACCTTC. The whole variable domain, filled in from reference TRBV9 and TRBJ1-2, reads DSGVTQTPKHLITATGQRVTLRCSPRSGDLSVYWYQQSLDQGLQFLIQYYNGEERAKGNILERFSAQQFPDLHSELNLSSLELGDSALYFCASSDGIEVGYTFGSGTRLTVV.

The sample holds a few counts of this clone. The J gene is TRBJ2-5, the V gene TRBV10-3; D is uncertain. Per the germline V gene, CDR1 is ENHRY and CDR2 is SYGVKD. The CDR3 spans 14 residues. V was cut by 0 bases and J by 2 bases, with 7 bases left in between. The CDR3 region is CAISESAAQETQYF. In DNA form, the CDR3 reads TGTGCCATCAGTGAGTCGGCCGCTCAAGAGACCCAGTACTTC.